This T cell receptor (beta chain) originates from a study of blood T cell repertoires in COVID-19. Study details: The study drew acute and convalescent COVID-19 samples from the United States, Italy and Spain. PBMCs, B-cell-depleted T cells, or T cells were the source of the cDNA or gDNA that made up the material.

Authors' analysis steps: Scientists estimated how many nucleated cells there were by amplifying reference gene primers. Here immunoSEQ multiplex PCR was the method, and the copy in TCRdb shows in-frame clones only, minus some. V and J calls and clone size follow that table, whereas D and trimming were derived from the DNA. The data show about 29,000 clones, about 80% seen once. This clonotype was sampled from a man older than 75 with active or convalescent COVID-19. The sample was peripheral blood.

As DNA, the CDR3 is TGCGCCAGCAGCTTGGGGCCAGGGGGCACAGATACGCAGTATTTT. This translates into CASSLGPGGTDTQYF. The rearrangement links TRBV5-1 to TRBJ2-3; D is possibly TRBD1 (6 bases). There are 15 residues in the CDR3. The germline V and J ends were trimmed by 0 bases and 1 base, with 9 bases remaining between them. CDR1 SGHRS and CDR2 YFSETQ come from the germline V gene.